This T cell receptor beta chain stems from a study of T cell responses to AZD1222 COVID-19 vaccine. Study summary: Doses given second, at about 4 or about 12 weeks, were pooled.

For this clone: Antigen unknown.

Measured with immunoSEQ multiplex PCR; TCRdb has only the in-frame clones, and not every one. The data show around 100,000 clones, approximately 88% seen once. Study-wide results and limits: Clonal diversity may have been underestimated in mostly white British donors.

Germline values: CDR1 MDHEN, CDR2 SYDVKM. V was cut by 5 bases and J by 5 bases, with 10 bases left in between. The CDR3 loop spans 12 amino acids. This sequence was found in an adult in good health. The rearrangement uses TRBV28 and TRBJ2-7; D unclear. Sequenced material: peripheral blood, taken on day 0 of AZD1222 vaccination. CDR3 in amino acids: CASSTWKNEQYF. CDR3 bases: TGTGCCAGCAGTACCTGGAAGAACGAGCAGTACTTC.